This T cell receptor (beta chain) was captured in a study of shared clonotypes between healthy human individuals. Study observations and caveats: The expectation was that sequencing depth would affect clonotype sharing among donors.

Germline CDR1 is MNHEY and CDR2 is SVGAGI. The CDR3 loop spans 14 amino acids. The J segment lost 5 bases and the V segment lost 5 bases, leaving 3 bases of the junction unmatched. An assay was performed, and its level was deep. Repertoires were generated with immunoSEQ multiplex PCR, while TCRdb's copy carries only in-frame clones and drops some. The table records a few million clones, approximately 94% of them present only once. Turning to this clone: Its target is not known.

This sequence was found in a man aged 18 to 30 in good health. This chain joins TRBV6-5 and TRBJ2-6, with 7 nucleotides matching TRBD1. Sequenced input: naive CD4+ T cells sorted from blood. Subset given: CD45RA+ positively selected. CDR3: CASSKQGRANVLTF. CDR3 nucleotides: TGTGCCAGCAGTAAACAGGGGAGGGCCAACGTCCTGACTTTC.